These 20 T cell receptor beta chains came from one sample sequenced in a study of blood T cell repertoires in COVID-19. Sequencing was performed with immunoSEQ multiplex PCR; in TCRdb, only in-frame clones are kept and a portion is missing. The repertoire holds tens of thousands of clones, around 82% seen once, with 5% to 6.5% in the top ten. The sample taken for sequencing was peripheral blood. The receptors derive from a man aged 50-59 years with active COVID-19.

This clone was seen only once. The chain is built from TRBV19 and TRBJ2-3; D call uncertain. This CDR3 comprises 16 residues. The germline gives CDR1 LNHDA, CDR2 SQIVND (reference sequence). Trimming pared 5 bases from V and 1 base from J, leaving 16 bases between. The CDR3 is CASSSPPGSGTDTQYF. For the CDR3, the DNA is TGTGCCAGTAGTTCCCCCCCCGGGTCAGGCACAGATACGCAGTATTTT.

CDR3 nucleotide sequence: TGTGCCAGCAGCTTGGCCGTAGGGGGGGATATGAACACTGAAGCTTTCTTT. Its protein product is CASSLAVGGDMNTEAFF. This chain connects TRBV5-6 to TRBJ1-1; D possibly corresponds to TRBD1 (6 bases). Trimming removed 0 bases from V and 0 bases from J, with 15 bases in between. Per germline, CDR1 SGHDT and CDR2 YYEEEE. This CDR3 is built from 17 residues.

The genes are TRBV7-8 and TRBJ2-5, with a possible D match to TRBD2 (6 bases). CDR3 length equals 14 residues. Trimming cost V 1 base and J 14 bases, with 20 bases left between them. The V gene's germline CDR1 is SGHVS and CDR2 FQNEAQ. In nucleotides, the CDR3 is TGTGCCAGCAGCTTAGGGAGGGCTAGCCCAGGCCAATACTTC. It encodes CASSLGRASPGQYF.

The J gene is TRBJ1-2, the V gene TRBV6-5; 7 positions agree with TRBD1. The CDR3 loop spans 13 amino acids. V lost 7 bases to trimming and J lost 8 bases; unmatched junction nucleotides: 10. Looked up from germline, CDR1 is MNHEY and CDR2 is SVGAGI. The CDR3 bases are TGTGCCAGCAAAGAGACAGGGAAAAGGGGCTACACCTTC. Translation: CASKETGKRGYTF.

CDR3 in amino acids: CASSRAPQALGETQYF. In DNA, the CDR3 is TGTGCCAGCAGCCGCGCCCCGCAGGCTTTAGGAGAGACCCAGTACTTC. This chain connects TRBV7-8 to TRBJ2-5, with D unclear. The V gene lost 5 bases and the J gene lost 4 bases, with 20 bases spanning the gap. The CDR3 is made up of 16 amino acids. Germline V gene sequence: CDR1 SGHVS, CDR2 FQNEAQ.

V gene TRBV30 combines with J gene TRBJ2-3; tentative D call: TRBD1 (6 bases). The CDR3 sequence is 13 residues long. CDR1 and CDR2 (germline): GTSNPN, SVGIG (reference sequence). Trimming shortened V by 7 bases and J by 4 bases, and 15 bases separated the two germline ends. CDR3 amino acids: CASRQGLADTQYF. The CDR3 DNA follows: TGTGCCTCGAGGCAGGGGCTGGCAGATACGCAGTATTTT.

J is TRBJ1-5 and V is TRBV28, with D maybe TRBD1 (6 bases). Germline loops: CDR1 MDHEN, CDR2 SYDVKM. Trimming removed 6 bases at V and 0 bases at J, with 18 bases between. CDR3 length: 17 residues. CDR3 sequence reads: CASSYSSTGYSNQPQHF. The CDR3 nucleotides are TGTGCCAGCAGCTACTCCTCGACAGGTTATAGCAATCAGCCCCAGCATTTT.

This CDR3 is CASSKALWGAGGNQPQHF. As DNA, the CDR3 is TGTGCCAGCAGCAAAGCGCTTTGGGGTGCAGGGGGCAATCAGCCCCAGCATTTT. J is TRBJ1-5 and V is TRBV21-1; the listed D gene, TRBD1, was not tested against the DNA. TRBV21-1 counts as a pseudogene. The CDR3 runs to 18 residues.

The chain joins TRBV30 to TRBJ2-3, with D possibly being TRBD2 (5 bases). V was pared by 3 bases and J by 4 bases, with 8 bases between. The CDR3 consists of 12 residues. Germline assignment: CDR1 GTSNPN and CDR2 SVGIG (reference sequence). DNA of the CDR3: TGTGCCTGGAGGCGTAGCGCAGATACGCAGTATTTT. Protein product: CAWRRSADTQYF.

The J gene is TRBJ1-2, the V gene TRBV7-2; D uncertain. The CDR3 is 15 amino acids. Trimming removed 5 bases from V and 7 bases from J, with 20 bases in between. The V gene's germline CDR1 is SGHTA and CDR2 FQGNSA. The CDR3 region is CASSLRWARYRGYTF. The CDR3 coding sequence is TGTGCCAGCAGCCTTAGATGGGCCCGCTACCGTGGCTACACCTTC.

The rearrangement joins TRBV5-4 to TRBJ2-7, with 7 bases matching TRBD1. This CDR3 comprises 13 residues. Trimming cost V 4 bases and J 6 bases; bases outside gene matches: 7. CDR1 and CDR2 from the germline V gene are SGHNT and YYREEE (reference sequence). The CDR3 protein is CASSRDSHTEQYF. For the CDR3, the DNA is TGTGCCAGCAGCAGGGACAGTCATACCGAGCAGTACTTC.

The genes are TRBV24-1 and TRBJ2-1, with a possible D match to TRBD1 (5 bases). The V and J ends lost 4 bases and 12 bases respectively, with 12 bases between them. The germline V gene has CDR1 KGHDR and CDR2 SFDVKD. CDR3 length: 12 amino acids. CDR3 protein: CATSDPGFGQFF. The CDR3 nucleotides are TGTGCCACCAGTGACCCAGGGTTTGGGCAGTTCTTC.

The rearrangement uses TRBV19 and TRBJ1-4; 10 nucleotides align to TRBD1. This CDR3 has 16 amino acids. Trimming at V came to 2 bases and at J to 8 bases, leaving 8 bases not matched to a gene. The germline gives CDR1 LNHDA, CDR2 SQIVND (reference sequence). The CDR3 here is CASSITWDRGEEKLFF. CDR3 bases: TGTGCCAGTAGTATAACCTGGGACAGGGGTGAAGAAAAACTGTTTTTT.

This chain joins TRBV5-3 and TRBJ2-5, with 11 positions matching TRBD2. TRBV5-3 is assigned to the ORF class and has an uncertain function. Losses at the gene ends were 3 bases for V and 5 bases for J; bases not matched to a gene: 6. This CDR3 comprises 15 residues. CDR3 amino acids: CARSSGLAASETQYF. The CDR3 coding sequence is TGTGCCAGAAGCTCGGGACTAGCGGCCTCGGAGACCCAGTACTTC.

This rearrangement joins TRBV2 to TRBJ2-7; a possible D gene is TRBD2 (6 bases). This CDR3 is 13 amino acids long. CDR1 and CDR2 from the germline V gene are SNHLY and FYNNEI. Between the trimmed V and J ends, which lost 0 bases and 6 bases, there was a span of 9 bases. CDR3 sequence (DNA): TGTGCCAGCAGTGAAGCTTTAGCGGCCGAGCAGTACTTC. Its protein is CASSEALAAEQYF.

This chain uses TRBV6-5 with TRBJ2-7; 7 nucleotides align to TRBD1. Unmatched junction bases numbered 9, after V lost 6 bases and J lost 4 bases. The CDR3 has 14 residues. CDR1 is MNHEY, CDR2 SVGAGI, per germline. CDR3 protein: CASRSRDSSYEQYF. DNA for the CDR3: TGTGCCAGCAGATCCCGGGACAGTTCTTACGAGCAGTACTTC.

This sequence joins TRBV28 and TRBJ1-2; 8 nucleotides line up with TRBD1. Germline CDR1 is MDHEN and CDR2 is SYDVKM. The CDR3 is 14 amino acids. Germline trimming cut 5 bases from V and 2 bases from J; bases unmatched to any gene: 4. DNA for the CDR3: TGTGCCAGCAGTCAAGGACAGGGCAACTATGGCTACACCTTC. Amino acids: CASSQGQGNYGYTF.

The rearrangement joins TRBV28 to TRBJ2-7, with a tentative D call TRBD2 (6 bases). Trimming removed 1 base at V and 6 bases at J, with 7 bases between. Germline V gives CDR1 MDHEN, CDR2 SYDVKM. CDR3 size: 12 residues. As DNA, the CDR3 is TGTGCCAGCAGTTTATACGGGGGCGAGCAGTACTTC. It translates to CASSLYGGEQYF.

A few counts support this clone. The chain recombines TRBV5-1 with TRBJ1-2, with 9 bases identical to TRBD1. Germline values: CDR1 SGHRS, CDR2 YFSETQ. The junction had 6 bases not matched to a gene; V was cut back by 5 bases and J by 4 bases. CDR3 length: 14 amino acids. The CDR3 reads CASRPTGGGYGYTF. DNA for the CDR3: TGCGCCAGCAGGCCTACAGGGGGCGGCTATGGCTACACCTTC.

CDR3 nucleotides: TGTGCCAGCAGAACAGGGGGAGTGGAGACCCAGTACTTC. Residues: CASRTGGVETQYF. The chain links TRBV28 to TRBJ2-5; TRBD1 matches at 8 bases. Trimming cost V 6 bases and J 5 bases; bases outside gene matches: 5. This CDR3 has 13 residues. Germline V gene sequence: CDR1 MDHEN, CDR2 SYDVKM.